This T cell receptor (beta chain) was captured by sequencing in a study of technical replicates of blood from a handful of donors. Using immunoSEQ multiplex PCR, the repertoire was profiled, and TCRdb retains in-frame clones only, with some absent. Of 45,000 to 60,000 clones listed, over 85% are singletons. Germline-derived CDR1 and CDR2 are MNHEY and SVGAGI. The CDR3 totals 14 residues. The V end was cut by 6 bases, the J end by 5 bases, with 16 bases between. This clonotype was obtained from a human donor in good health. Some clones in this sample may be carry-over from other donors' samples. The sample taken for sequencing was PBMCs. This rearrangement joins TRBV6-5 to TRBJ1-2; maybe TRBD1 (5 bases). CDR3 sequence reads: CASRTAGLRYGYTF. The CDR3 coding sequence is TGTGCCAGCAGAACTGCGGGACTTCGGTATGGCTACACCTTC.